This entry lists 4 T cell receptor beta chains sequenced from one sample in a study of graft-versus-host responses after intestinal transplantation. To release intraepithelial and lamina propria lymphocytes, the graft tissue was processed. TCRdb keeps only in-frame clones here, not all; method: immunoSEQ multiplex PCR. The sample includes 5,600 or so clones, approximately 72% of them seen just once. Sequencing was performed on ileum tissue, taken roughly 260 days after intestinal transplant. These receptors were collected from a human patient who received an intestinal transplant, so some T cells may come from the graft donor.

This clone was seen a handful of times. V and J are TRBV7-4 and TRBJ1-6, with 9 nucleotides matching TRBD1. Germline CDR1 is SGHVT and CDR2 is SQSDAQ. This CDR3 contains 19 residues. V dropped 4 bases and J dropped 1; count of bases not matched to a gene: 11. The CDR3 spells CASSSSGTGTISYNSPLHF. The CDR3 DNA is TGTGCCAGCAGCTCGTCCGGGACAGGGACGATATCCTATAATTCACCCCTCCACTTT.

The chain couples TRBV27 to TRBJ2-1; D remains unclear. V gave up 5 bases and J gave up 0 bases, with 11 bases separating them. The length of the CDR3 is 15 residues. Per germline, CDR1 MNHEY and CDR2 SMNVEV (reference sequence). The CDR3 spells CASSAVASSYNEQFF. CDR3 in DNA: TGTGCCAGCAGTGCCGTAGCCAGCTCCTACAATGAGCAGTTCTTC.

This clone occurred once. The gene calls are TRBV6-1 and TRBJ2-7; TRBD2 agrees at 7 bases. The CDR3 contains 15 residues. V dropped 6 bases and J dropped 1; count of bases not matched to a gene: 9. Germline V gene sequence: CDR1 MNHNS, CDR2 SASEGT. CDR3 DNA sequence: TGTGCCAGCAGGAGCAACGCGGGGGTTTCCTACGAGCAGTACTTC. It is translated as CASRSNAGVSYEQYF.

This chain connects TRBV4-2 to TRBJ2-3; the match to TRBD2 covers 12 bases. Per the germline V gene, CDR1 is LGHNA and CDR2 is YNFKEQ. This CDR3 region has 18 residues. V gave up 7 bases and J gave up 2 bases; unmatched junction bases: 13. The CDR3 loop reads CASKCEGLAGGDTDTQYF. Here the CDR3 DNA reads TGTGCCAGCAAGTGTGAGGGGCTAGCGGGAGGGGACACAGATACGCAGTATTTT.